The rows below give T cell receptor beta chains drawn from one sample of a study of monozygotic twins with inflammatory bowel disease. TCRdb reprocessed the 5' RACE reads and keeps a single row for each CDR3 protein, giving no DNA. The repertoire table contains more than 300,000 distinct CDR3 sequences. The sample consisted of blood. All receptors derive from a human donor with ulcerative colitis or Crohn's disease, or a healthy co-twin of an affected twin (not recorded which). CDR3s include the opening cysteine and the closing phenylalanine or tryptophan. Each record gives: J gene, V gene, CDR3 protein.

j_gene: TRBJ2-7; v_gene: TRBV18; CDR3aa: CASSPDVGLSYEQYF
j_gene: TRBJ1-1; v_gene: TRBV18; CDR3aa: CASSRSTAGKNTEAFF
j_gene: TRBJ1-4; v_gene: TRBV5-1; CDR3aa: CASSLSGFNEKLFF
j_gene: TRBJ1-6; v_gene: TRBV5-1; CDR3aa: CASSAEAGSNSPLHF
j_gene: TRBJ2-5; v_gene: TRBV11-2; CDR3aa: CASRTSWMGQETQYF
j_gene: TRBJ2-1; v_gene: TRBV7-3; CDR3aa: CASSLSGGVYNEQFF
j_gene: TRBJ1-5; v_gene: TRBV2; CDR3aa: CDQPQLGPRGNQPQHF
j_gene: TRBJ1-1; v_gene: TRBV7-2; CDR3aa: CASSFAGGNTEAFF
j_gene: TRBJ2-7; v_gene: TRBV10-3; CDR3aa: CAISGSRQLTYEQYF
j_gene: TRBJ2-1; v_gene: TRBV28; CDR3aa: CAILRVDVTSYNEQFF
j_gene: TRBJ2-4; v_gene: TRBV3-1; CDR3aa: CASSLGTAAKNIQYF
j_gene: TRBJ2-7; v_gene: TRBV5-1; CDR3aa: CASSAGSISYEQYF
j_gene: TRBJ1-4; v_gene: TRBV29-1; CDR3aa: CSVDWGKGEKLFF
j_gene: TRBJ1-2; v_gene: TRBV30; CDR3aa: CAWNPGGNYGYTF
j_gene: TRBJ2-2; v_gene: TRBV24-1; CDR3aa: CATSNSRTGNTGELFF
j_gene: TRBJ2-7; v_gene: TRBV2; CDR3aa: CASDQRDRMYEQYF
j_gene: TRBJ2-3; v_gene: TRBV4-1; CDR3aa: CASSQKGMGPDTQYF
j_gene: TRBJ2-1; v_gene: TRBV4-2; CDR3aa: CASSQDFRGGLGDEQFF
j_gene: TRBJ2-1; v_gene: TRBV7-2; CDR3aa: CASSWDRGNNGEQFF
j_gene: TRBJ2-2; v_gene: TRBV4-2; CDR3aa: CASSRGSGSATGELFF
j_gene: TRBJ1-4; v_gene: TRBV3-1; CDR3aa: CASSRKGGQGGEKLFF
j_gene: TRBJ1-1; v_gene: TRBV6-1; CDR3aa: CASRAGTYTEAFF
j_gene: TRBJ2-1; v_gene: TRBV6-2/TRBV6-3; CDR3aa: CASTRTGAYNEQFF
j_gene: TRBJ2-7; v_gene: TRBV19; CDR3aa: CATTGTGYVEQYF
j_gene: TRBJ2-1; v_gene: TRBV7-8; CDR3aa: CASSTRTGGVYNEQFF